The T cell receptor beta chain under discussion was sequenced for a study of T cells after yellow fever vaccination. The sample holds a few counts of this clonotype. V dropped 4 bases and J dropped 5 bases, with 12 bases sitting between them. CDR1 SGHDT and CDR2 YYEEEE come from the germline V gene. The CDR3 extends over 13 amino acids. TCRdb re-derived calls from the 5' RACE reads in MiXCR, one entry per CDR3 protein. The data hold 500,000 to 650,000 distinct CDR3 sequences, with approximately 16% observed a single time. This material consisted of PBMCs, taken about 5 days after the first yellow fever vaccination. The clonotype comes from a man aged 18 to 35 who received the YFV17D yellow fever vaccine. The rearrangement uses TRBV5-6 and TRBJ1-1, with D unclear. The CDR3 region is CASSPRPRTEAFF. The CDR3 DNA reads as TGTGCCAGCAGCCCTCGCCCCCGAACTGAAGCTTTCTTT. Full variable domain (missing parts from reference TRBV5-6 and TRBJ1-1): DAGVTQSPTHLIKTRGQQVTLRCSPKSGHDTVSWYQQALGQGPQFIFQYYEEEERQRGNFPDRFSGHQFPNYSSELNVNALLLGDSALYLCASSPRPRTEAFFGQGTRLTVV.